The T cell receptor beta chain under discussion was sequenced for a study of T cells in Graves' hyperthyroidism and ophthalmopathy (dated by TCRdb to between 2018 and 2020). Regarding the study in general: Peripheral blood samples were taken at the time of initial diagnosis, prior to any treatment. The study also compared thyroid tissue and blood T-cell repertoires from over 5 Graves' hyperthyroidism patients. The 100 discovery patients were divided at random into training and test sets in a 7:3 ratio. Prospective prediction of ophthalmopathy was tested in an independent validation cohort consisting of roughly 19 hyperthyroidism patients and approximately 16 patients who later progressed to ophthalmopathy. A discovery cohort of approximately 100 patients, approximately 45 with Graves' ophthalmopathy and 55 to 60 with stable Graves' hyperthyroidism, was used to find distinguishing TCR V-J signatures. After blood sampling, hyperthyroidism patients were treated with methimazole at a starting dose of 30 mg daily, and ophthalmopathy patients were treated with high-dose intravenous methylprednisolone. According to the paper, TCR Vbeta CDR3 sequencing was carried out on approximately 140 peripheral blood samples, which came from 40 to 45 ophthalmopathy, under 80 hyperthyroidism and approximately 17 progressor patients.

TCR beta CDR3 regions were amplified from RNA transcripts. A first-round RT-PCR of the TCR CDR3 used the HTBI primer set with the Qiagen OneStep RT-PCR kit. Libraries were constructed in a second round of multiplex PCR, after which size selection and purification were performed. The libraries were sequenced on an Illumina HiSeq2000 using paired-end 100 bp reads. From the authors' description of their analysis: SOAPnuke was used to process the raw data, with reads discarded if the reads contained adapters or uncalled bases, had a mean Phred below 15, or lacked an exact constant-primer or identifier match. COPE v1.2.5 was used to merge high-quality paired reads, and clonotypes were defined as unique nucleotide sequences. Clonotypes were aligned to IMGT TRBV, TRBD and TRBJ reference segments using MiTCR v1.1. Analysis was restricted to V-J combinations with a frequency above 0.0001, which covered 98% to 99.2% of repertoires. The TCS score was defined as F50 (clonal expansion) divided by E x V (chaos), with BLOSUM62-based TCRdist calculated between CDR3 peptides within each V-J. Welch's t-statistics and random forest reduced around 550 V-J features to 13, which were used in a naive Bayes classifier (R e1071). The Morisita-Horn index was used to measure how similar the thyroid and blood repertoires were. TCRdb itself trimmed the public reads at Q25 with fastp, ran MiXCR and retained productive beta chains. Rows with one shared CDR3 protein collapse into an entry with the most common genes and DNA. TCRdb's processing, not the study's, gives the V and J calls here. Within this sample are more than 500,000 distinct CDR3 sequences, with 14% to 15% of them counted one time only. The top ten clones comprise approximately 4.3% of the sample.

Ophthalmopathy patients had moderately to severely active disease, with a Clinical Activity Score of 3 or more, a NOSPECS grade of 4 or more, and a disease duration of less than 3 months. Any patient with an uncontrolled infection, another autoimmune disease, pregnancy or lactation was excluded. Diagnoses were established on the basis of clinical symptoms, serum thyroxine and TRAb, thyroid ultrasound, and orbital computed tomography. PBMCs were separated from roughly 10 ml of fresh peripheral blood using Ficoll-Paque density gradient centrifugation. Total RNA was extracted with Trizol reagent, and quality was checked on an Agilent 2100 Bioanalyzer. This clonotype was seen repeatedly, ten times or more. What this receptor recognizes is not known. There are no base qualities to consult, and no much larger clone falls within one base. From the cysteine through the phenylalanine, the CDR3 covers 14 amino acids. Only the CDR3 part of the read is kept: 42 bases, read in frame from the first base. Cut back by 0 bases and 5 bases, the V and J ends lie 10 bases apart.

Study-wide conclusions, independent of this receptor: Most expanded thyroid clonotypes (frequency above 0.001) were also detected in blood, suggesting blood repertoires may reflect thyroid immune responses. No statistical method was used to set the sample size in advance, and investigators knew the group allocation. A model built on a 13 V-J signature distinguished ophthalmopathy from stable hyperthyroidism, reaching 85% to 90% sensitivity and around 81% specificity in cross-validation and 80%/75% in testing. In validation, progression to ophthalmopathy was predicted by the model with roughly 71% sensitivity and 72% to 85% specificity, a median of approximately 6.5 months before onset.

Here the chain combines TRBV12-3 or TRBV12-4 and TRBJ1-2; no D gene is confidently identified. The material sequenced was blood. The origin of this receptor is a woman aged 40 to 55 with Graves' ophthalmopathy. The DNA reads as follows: TGTGCCAGCAGTTTAGCGCGCGTCGGTTATGGCTACACCTTC. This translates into CASSLARVGYGYTF.